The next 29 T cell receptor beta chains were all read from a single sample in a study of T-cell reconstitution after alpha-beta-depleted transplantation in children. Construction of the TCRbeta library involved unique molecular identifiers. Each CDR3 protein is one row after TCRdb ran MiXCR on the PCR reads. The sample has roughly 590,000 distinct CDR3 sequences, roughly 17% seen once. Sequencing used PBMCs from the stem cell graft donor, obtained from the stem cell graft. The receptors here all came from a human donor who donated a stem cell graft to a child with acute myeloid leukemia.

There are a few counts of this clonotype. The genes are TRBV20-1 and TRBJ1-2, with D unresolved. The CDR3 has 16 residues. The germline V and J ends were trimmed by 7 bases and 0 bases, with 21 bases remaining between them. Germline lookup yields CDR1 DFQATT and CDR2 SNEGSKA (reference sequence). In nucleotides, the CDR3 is TGCAGTGGCGGAGGGAAGAACCCCCTAGCTAACTATGGCTACACCTTC. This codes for CSGGGKNPLANYGYTF.

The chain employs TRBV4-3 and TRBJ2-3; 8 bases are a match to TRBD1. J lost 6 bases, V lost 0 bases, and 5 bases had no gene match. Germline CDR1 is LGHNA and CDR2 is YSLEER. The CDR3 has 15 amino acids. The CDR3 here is CASSQDPRQGDTQYF. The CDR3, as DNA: TGCGCCAGCAGCCAAGATCCTAGACAGGGGGATACGCAGTATTTT.

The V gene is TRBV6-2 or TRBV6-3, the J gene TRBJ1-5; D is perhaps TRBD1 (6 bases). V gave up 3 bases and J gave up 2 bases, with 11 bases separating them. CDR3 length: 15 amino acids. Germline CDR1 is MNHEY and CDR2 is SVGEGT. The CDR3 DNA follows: TGTGCCAGCAGTTATTCGACAGGTGGCAATCAGCCCCAGCATTTT. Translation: CASSYSTGGNQPQHF.

CDR3 sequence: CASSPRGPKIGGYTF. The CDR3, as DNA: TGTGCCAGCAGCCCCCGGGGACCCAAAATCGGTGGCTACACCTTC. The chain links TRBV13 to TRBJ1-2; TRBD1 might be the D (5 bases). The CDR3 covers 15 residues. Germline-derived CDR1 and CDR2 are PRHDT and FYEKMQ (reference sequence). Trimming took 5 bases from V and 7 from J, leaving 20 bases between them.

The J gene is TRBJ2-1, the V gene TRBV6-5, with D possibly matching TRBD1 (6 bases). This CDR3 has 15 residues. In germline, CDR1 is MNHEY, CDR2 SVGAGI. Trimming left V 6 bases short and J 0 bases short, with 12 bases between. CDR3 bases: TGTGCCAGCAGGTACAGGGAGAGCTCCTACAATGAGCAGTTCTTC. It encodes CASRYRESSYNEQFF.

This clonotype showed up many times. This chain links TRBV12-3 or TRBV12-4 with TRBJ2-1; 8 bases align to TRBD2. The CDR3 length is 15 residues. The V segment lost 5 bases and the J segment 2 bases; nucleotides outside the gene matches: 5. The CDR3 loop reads CASSRSGGTYNEQFF. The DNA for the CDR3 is TGTGCCAGCAGTAGGAGCGGGGGTACCTACAATGAGCAGTTCTTC.

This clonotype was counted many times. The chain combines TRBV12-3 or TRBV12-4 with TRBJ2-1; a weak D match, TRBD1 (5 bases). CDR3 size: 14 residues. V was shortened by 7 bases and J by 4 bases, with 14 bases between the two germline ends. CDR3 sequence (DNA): TGTGCCAGCACCACCCAGGGCAGGTACAATGAGCAGTTCTTC. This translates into CASTTQGRYNEQFF.

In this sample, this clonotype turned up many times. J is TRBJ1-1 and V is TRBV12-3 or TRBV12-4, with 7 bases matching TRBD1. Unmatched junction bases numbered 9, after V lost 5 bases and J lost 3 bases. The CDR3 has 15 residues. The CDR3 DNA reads TGTGCCAGCAGTCCTTCGACAGGGTGGGACACTGAAGCTTTCTTT. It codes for CASSPSTGWDTEAFF.

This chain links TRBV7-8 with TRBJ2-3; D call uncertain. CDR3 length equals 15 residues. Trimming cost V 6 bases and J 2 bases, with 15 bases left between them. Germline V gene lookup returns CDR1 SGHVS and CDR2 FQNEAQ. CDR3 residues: CASSFDLYSTDTQYF. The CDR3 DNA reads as TGTGCCAGCAGTTTCGATCTCTACTCCACAGATACGCAGTATTTT. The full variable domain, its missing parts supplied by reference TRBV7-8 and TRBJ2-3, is GAGVSQSPRYKVAKRGQDVALRCDPISGHVSLFWYQQALGQGPEFLTYFQNEAQLDKSGLPSDRFFAERPEGSVSTLKIQRTQQEDSAVYLCASSFDLYSTDTQYFGPGTRLTVL.

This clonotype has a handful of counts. DNA for the CDR3: TGTGCCAGCAGTTACTCGAGTGGGGGGGCCGGGGAGCTGTTTTTT. It encodes CASSYSSGGAGELFF. This chain links TRBV6-5 with TRBJ2-2; 7 bases map to TRBD2. J was trimmed by 6 bases and V by 0 bases; bases with no gene match: 4. This CDR3 has 15 amino acids. Germline V gene data show CDR1 as MNHEY and CDR2 as SVGAGI.

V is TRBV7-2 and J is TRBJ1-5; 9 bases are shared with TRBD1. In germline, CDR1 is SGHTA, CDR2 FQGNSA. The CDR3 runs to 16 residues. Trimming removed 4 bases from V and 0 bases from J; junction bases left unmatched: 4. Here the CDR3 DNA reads TGTGCCAGCAGCTCACAGGGGGCCTATAGCAATCAGCCCCAGCATTTT. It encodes CASSSQGAYSNQPQHF.

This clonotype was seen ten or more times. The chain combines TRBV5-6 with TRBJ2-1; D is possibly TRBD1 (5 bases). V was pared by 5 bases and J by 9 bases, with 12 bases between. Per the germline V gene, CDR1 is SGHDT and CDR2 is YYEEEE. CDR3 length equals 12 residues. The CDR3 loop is CASRLQGPEQFF. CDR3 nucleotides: TGTGCCAGCAGATTGCAGGGTCCTGAGCAGTTCTTC.

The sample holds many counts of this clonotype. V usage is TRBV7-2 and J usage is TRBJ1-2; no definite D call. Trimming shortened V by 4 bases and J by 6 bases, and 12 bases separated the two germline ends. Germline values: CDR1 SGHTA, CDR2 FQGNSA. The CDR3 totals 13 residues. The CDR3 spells CASSWVAEDGYTF. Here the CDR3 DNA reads TGTGCCAGCAGCTGGGTGGCCGAGGATGGCTACACCTTC.

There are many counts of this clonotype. The CDR3: CSAPRTGWENTIYF. In DNA form, the CDR3 reads TGCAGTGCTCCGAGGACAGGGTGGGAAAACACCATATATTTT. This chain joins TRBV20-1 and TRBJ1-3; 8 bases agree with TRBD1. J lost 6 bases, V lost 5 bases, and 9 bases had no gene match. Germline values: CDR1 DFQATT, CDR2 SNEGSKA (reference sequence). This CDR3 is 14 amino acids long.

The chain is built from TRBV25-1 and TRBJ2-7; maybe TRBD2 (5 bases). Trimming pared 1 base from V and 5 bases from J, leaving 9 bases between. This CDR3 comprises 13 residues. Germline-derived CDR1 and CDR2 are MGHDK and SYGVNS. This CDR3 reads CASSESEGNEQYF. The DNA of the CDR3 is TGTGCCAGCAGTGAATCCGAGGGTAACGAGCAGTACTTC.

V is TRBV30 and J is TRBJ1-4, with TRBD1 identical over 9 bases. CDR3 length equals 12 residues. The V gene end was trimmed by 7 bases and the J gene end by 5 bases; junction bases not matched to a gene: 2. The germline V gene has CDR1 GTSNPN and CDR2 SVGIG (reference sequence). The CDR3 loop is CASGTGNEKLFF. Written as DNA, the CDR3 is TGTGCCTCTGGGACAGGGAATGAAAAACTGTTTTTT.

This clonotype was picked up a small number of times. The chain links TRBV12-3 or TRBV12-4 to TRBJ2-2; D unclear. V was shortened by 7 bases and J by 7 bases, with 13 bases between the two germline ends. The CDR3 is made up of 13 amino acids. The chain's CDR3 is CASTPRFGGELFF. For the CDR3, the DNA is TGTGCCAGCACCCCGAGGTTCGGCGGGGAGCTGTTTTTT.

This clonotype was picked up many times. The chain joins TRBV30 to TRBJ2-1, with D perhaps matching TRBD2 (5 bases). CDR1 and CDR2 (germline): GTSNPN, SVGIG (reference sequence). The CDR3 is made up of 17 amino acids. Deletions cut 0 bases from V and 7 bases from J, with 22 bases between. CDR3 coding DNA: TGTGCCTGGAGTGTACGAGGGTGGACGCTAGGTGGGAATGAGCAGTTCTTC. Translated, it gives CAWSVRGWTLGGNEQFF.

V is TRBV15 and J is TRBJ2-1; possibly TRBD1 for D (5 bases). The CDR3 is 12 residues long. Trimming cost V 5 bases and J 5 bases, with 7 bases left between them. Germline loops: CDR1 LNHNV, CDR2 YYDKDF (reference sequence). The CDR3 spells CATSSRDNEQFF. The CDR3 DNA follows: TGTGCCACCAGCTCCAGGGACAATGAGCAGTTCTTC.

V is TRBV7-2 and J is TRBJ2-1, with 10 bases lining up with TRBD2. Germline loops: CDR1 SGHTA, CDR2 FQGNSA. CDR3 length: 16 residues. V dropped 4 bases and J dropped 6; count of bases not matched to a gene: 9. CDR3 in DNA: TGTGCCAGCAGCTCCCTAGCGGGGGTTGCGGCCAATGAGCAGTTCTTC. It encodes CASSSLAGVAANEQFF.

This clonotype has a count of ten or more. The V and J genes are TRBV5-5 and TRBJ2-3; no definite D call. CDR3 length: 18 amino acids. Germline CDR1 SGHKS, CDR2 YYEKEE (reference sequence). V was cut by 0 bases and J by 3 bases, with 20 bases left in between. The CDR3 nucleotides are TGTGCCAGCAGCTTGGGTAACACCTCCCCAAAGCGTACAGATACGCAGTATTTT. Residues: CASSLGNTSPKRTDTQYF. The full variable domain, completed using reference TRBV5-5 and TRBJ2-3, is DAGVTQSPTHLIKTRGQQVTLRCSPISGHKSVSWYQQVLGQGPQFIFQYYEKEERGRGNFPDRFSARQFPNYSSELNVNALLLGDSALYLCASSLGNTSPKRTDTQYFGPGTRLTVL.

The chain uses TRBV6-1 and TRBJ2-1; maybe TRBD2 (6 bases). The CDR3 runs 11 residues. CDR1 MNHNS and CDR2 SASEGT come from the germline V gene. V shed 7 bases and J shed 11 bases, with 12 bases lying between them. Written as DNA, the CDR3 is TGTGCCAGCATTAGCGGCGGGAAGCAGTTCTTC. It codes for CASISGGKQFF.

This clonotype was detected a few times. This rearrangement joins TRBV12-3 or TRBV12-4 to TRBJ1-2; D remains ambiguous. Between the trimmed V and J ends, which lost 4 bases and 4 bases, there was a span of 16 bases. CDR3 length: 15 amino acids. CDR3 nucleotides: TGTGCCAGCAGTTCCCCCTTTGCAGGCCCCTATGGCTACACCTTC. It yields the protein CASSSPFAGPYGYTF.

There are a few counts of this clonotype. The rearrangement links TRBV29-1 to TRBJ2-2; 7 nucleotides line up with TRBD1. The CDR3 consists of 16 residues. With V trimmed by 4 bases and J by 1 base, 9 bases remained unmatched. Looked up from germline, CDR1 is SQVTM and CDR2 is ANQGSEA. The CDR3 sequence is CSVASSGQMNTGELFF. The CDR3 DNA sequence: TGCAGCGTTGCCAGCTCGGGACAGATGAACACCGGGGAGCTGTTTTTT.

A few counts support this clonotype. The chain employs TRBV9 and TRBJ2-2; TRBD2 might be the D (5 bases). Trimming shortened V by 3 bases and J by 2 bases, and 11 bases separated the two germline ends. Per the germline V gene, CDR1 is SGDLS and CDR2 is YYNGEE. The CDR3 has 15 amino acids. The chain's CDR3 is CASSADYRNTGELFF. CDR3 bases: TGTGCCAGCAGCGCCGACTACAGAAACACCGGGGAGCTGTTTTTT.

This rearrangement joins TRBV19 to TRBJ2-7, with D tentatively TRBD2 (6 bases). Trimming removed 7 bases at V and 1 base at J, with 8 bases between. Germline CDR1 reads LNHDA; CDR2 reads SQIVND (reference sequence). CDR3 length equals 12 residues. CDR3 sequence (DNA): TGTGCCAGTATGGGGGGTTCCTACGAGCAGTACGTC. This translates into CASMGGSYEQYV.

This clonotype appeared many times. The CDR3 sequence: CSARGLVNYEQYV. The CDR3 DNA is TGCAGTGCTAGAGGGCTAGTTAATTACGAGCAGTACGTC. V usage is TRBV20-1 and J usage is TRBJ2-7; D not certain. The CDR3 totals 13 residues. CDR1 and CDR2 (germline): DFQATT, SNEGSKA (reference sequence). V was pared by 1 base and J by 4 bases, with 11 bases between.

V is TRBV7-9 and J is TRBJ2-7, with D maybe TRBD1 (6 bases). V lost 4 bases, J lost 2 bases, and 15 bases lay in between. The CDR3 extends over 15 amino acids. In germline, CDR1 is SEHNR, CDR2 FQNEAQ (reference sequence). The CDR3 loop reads CASSSGLTGPYEQYF. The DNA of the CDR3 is TGTGCCAGCAGCTCCGGTTTGACAGGACCCTACGAGCAGTACTTC.

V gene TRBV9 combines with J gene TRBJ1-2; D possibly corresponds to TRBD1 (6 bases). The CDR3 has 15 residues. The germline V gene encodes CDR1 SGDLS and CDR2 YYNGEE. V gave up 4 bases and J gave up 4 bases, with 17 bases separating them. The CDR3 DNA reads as TGTGCCAGCAGCCCTTACATAGGACAGAGCTATGGCTACACCTTC. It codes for CASSPYIGQSYGYTF.